Listed below are T cell receptor beta chains from one sample, sequenced in a study of blood T cell repertoires in COVID-19. TCRdb's copy holds only in-frame clones and misses some; the assay was immunoSEQ multiplex PCR. The table includes some 330,000 clones, approximately 89% detected once. The source material was PBMCs or T cells enriched from blood (not recorded which). The receptor set was obtained from a man between 40 and 49 years old in a cohort exposed to, infected with or recovered from COVID-19 (not recorded which). The CDR3 runs from the conserved cysteine through the conserved F or W. A D gene is named only where the DNA matches it firmly. Clone size is not always given. Where it is, it says once, few, many or a class for expanded clones.

d_gene,j_gene,abundance,v_gene,CDR3aa,CDR3nt
-,TRBJ2-1,-,TRBV10-3,CAISGTGDNEQFF,TGTGCCATCAGTGGGACCGGGGACAATGAGCAGTTCTTC
TRBD2,TRBJ2-1,-,TRBV7-3,CASSSNSGTRNEQFF,TGTGCCAGCAGCTCGAATTCCGGGACTAGAAATGAGCAGTTCTTC
TRBD1,TRBJ1-5,few,TRBV28,CASSGTGVRGNQPQHF,TGTGCCAGCTCCGGGACAGGGGTACGGGGCAATCAGCCCCAGCATTTT
-,TRBJ2-6,-,TRBV7-8,CASSFSGSGANVLTF,TGTGCCAGCAGCTTCTCAGGGTCGGGGGCCAACGTCCTGACTTTC
TRBD1,TRBJ2-2,-,TRBV19,CASSRGTGRNTGELFF,TGTGCCAGTAGTAGGGGGACAGGGAGAAACACCGGGGAGCTGTTTTTT
-,TRBJ1-4,-,TRBV30,CAWSVAGAEKLFF,TGTGCCTGGAGTGTCGCGGGGGCTGAAAAACTGTTTTTT
-,TRBJ2-3,-,TRBV19,CASRQGDTQYF,TGTGCCAGTAGGCAGGGGGATACGCAGTATTTT
-,TRBJ2-1,-,TRBV19,CASSEASRSGEQFF,TGTGCCAGTAGTGAAGCAAGTCGGAGTGGTGAGCAGTTCTTC
TRBD1,TRBJ2-2,-,TRBV19,CASRGQDTGELFF,TGTGCTTCCAGGGGGCAGGACACCGGGGAGCTGTTTTTT
-,TRBJ1-1,-,TRBV4-1,CASSQGATEAFF,TGCGCCAGCAGCCAGGGGGCCACTGAAGCTTTCTTT
-,TRBJ1-1,-,TRBV28,CASSSMDMNTEAFF,TGTGCCAGCAGTTCAATGGACATGAACACTGAAGCTTTCTTT
TRBD2,TRBJ2-1,-,TRBV15,CATITLSGKRFF,TGTGCCACCATCACTCTTAGCGGGAAACGGTTCTTC
-,TRBJ1-5,-,TRBV28,CASSSYPGQFSNQPQHF,TGTGCCAGCAGCAGTTACCCAGGACAGTTTAGCAATCAGCCCCAGCATTTT
-,TRBJ1-4,-,TRBV18,CASSPPLEYEKLFF,TGTGCCAGCTCCCCCCCCTTGGAGTATGAAAAACTGTTTTTT
-,TRBJ1-2,-,TRBV5-1,CASSLLGEYGYTF,TGCGCCAGCAGCTTGTTAGGGGAATATGGCTACACCTTC
TRBD2,TRBJ2-1,-,TRBV2,CASSGTSLQPRQFF,TGTGCCAGCAGCGGGACTAGTCTTCAGCCTCGGCAGTTCTTC
-,TRBJ1-3,-,TRBV6-6,CASSIDRGNTIYF,TGTGCCAGCAGTATCGACAGGGGAAACACCATATATTTT
-,TRBJ2-1,-,TRBV30,CAWSVLYNEQFF,TGTGCCTGGAGTGTACTTTACAATGAGCAGTTCTTC
TRBD1,TRBJ2-7,-,TRBV30,CAWKGTGVHEQYF,TGTGCCTGGAAGGGGACAGGGGTCCACGAGCAGTACTTC
TRBD1,TRBJ1-1,-,TRBV11-2,CASRTGANTEAFF,TGTGCCAGCAGGACAGGGGCGAACACTGAAGCTTTCTTT
TRBD1,TRBJ2-1,-,TRBV30,CAWSVTRSLTGDGEQFF,TGTGCCTGGAGTGTAACTCGTTCGCTAACAGGGGACGGTGAGCAGTTCTTC
TRBD1,TRBJ2-7,-,TRBV4-1,CASSRGSGQLPYEQYF,TGCGCCAGCAGCCGAGGATCGGGACAGCTACCCTACGAGCAGTACTTC
-,TRBJ2-4,-,TRBV3-1/TRBV3-2,CASSQETTHAGNIQYF,TGTGCCAGCAGCCAAGAAACTACCCATGCGGGAAACATTCAGTACTTC
-,TRBJ2-3,-,TRBV29-1,CSVQIATDTQYF,TGCAGCGTCCAGATAGCGACAGATACGCAGTATTTT
-,TRBJ1-6,-,TRBV19,CASTTGRGNSPLHF,TGTGCCAGTACCACAGGGAGGGGTAATTCACCCCTCCACTTT
TRBD2,TRBJ2-3,once,TRBV25-1,CASSSRTSGMATTDTQYF,TGTGCCAGCAGTTCCCGGACTAGCGGTATGGCGACAACAGATACGCAGTATTTT
-,TRBJ2-1,-,TRBV7-9,CASSLVSGSLSPHNEQFF,TGTGCCAGCAGCTTAGTGAGCGGCTCTCTCTCCCCACACAATGAGCAGTTCTTC
-,TRBJ2-2,once,TRBV11-2,CASYLREGVPSGGRELFF,TGTGCCAGCTACCTTAGGGAGGGGGTACCCTCCGGCGGGAGGGAGCTGTTTTTT
-,TRBJ1-5,-,TRBV4-1,CASSQDAWRQPQHF,TGCGCCAGCAGCCAAGACGCTTGGAGGCAGCCCCAGCATTTT
TRBD1,TRBJ2-7,-,TRBV5-4,CASSVDPGGYEQYF,TGTGCCAGCAGCGTCGACCCAGGGGGCTACGAGCAGTACTTC
TRBD1,TRBJ2-7,-,TRBV19,CASSTPGQGDEQYF,TGTGCCAGTAGTACTCCGGGACAGGGGGACGAGCAGTACTTC
TRBD1,TRBJ2-1,-,TRBV7-9,CASSFTGGRANEQFF,TGTGCCAGCAGCTTCACAGGGGGCCGGGCGAATGAGCAGTTCTTC
-,TRBJ2-7,-,TRBV27,CASMREDSYEQYF,TGTGCCAGCATGAGAGAAGACTCCTACGAGCAGTACTTC
TRBD1,TRBJ1-4,-,TRBV4-1,CASSLAGTGYEKLFF,TGCGCCAGCAGCTTGGCCGGGACAGGGTATGAAAAACTGTTTTTT
-,TRBJ2-3,-,TRBV5-4,CASSFGGTGTDTQYF,TGTGCCAGCAGCTTTGGCGGTACTGGCACAGATACGCAGTATTTT
-,TRBJ1-5,few,TRBV5-6,CASSSQGDQPQHF,TGTGCCAGCAGCTCACAGGGTGATCAGCCCCAGCATTTT
-,TRBJ2-1,few,TRBV27,CASSSGMVNNEQFF,TGTGCCAGCAGTTCAGGGATGGTGAACAATGAGCAGTTCTTC
-,TRBJ2-5,-,TRBV7-6,CASSSQLTGGTQYF,TGTGCCAGCAGTTCTCAATTAACCGGAGGGACCCAGTACTTC
TRBD1,TRBJ2-4,-,TRBV18,CASSRGQEKNIQYF,TGTGCCAGCTCACGGGGACAGGAGAAAAACATTCAGTACTTC
-,TRBJ2-7,-,TRBV29-1,CSVFSGYEQYF,TGCAGCGTTTTTTCAGGCTACGAGCAGTACTTC
-,TRBJ1-2,-,TRBV7-9,CASSVSTYPYGYTF,TGTGCCAGCAGCGTAAGCACCTATCCCTATGGCTACACCTTC
TRBD2,TRBJ2-1,-,TRBV3-1/TRBV3-2,CASSQRTSVVNEQFF,TGTGCCAGCAGCCAAAGGACTAGCGTAGTCAATGAGCAGTTCTTC
-,TRBJ2-2,-,TRBV5-1,CASSLYRAGTGELFF,TGCGCCAGCAGCCTGTACAGGGCCGGCACCGGGGAGCTGTTTTTT
TRBD1,TRBJ1-2,few,TRBV4-2,CASSQEEGQGAMYGYTF,TGTGCCAGCAGCCAAGAAGAGGGACAGGGGGCCATGTATGGCTACACCTTC
TRBD1,TRBJ2-3,-,TRBV19,CASSRTGTGKLTDTQYF,TGTGCCAGTAGTAGAACCGGGACAGGGAAGTTGACAGATACGCAGTATTTT